This T cell receptor (beta chain) stems from a study of blood T cells in healthy people across ages. CDR3 length equals 15 residues. The V and J ends lost 5 bases and 0 bases respectively, with 14 bases between them. Looked up from germline, CDR1 is MNHEY and CDR2 is SMNVEV (reference sequence). Each donor gave about 9.3 milliliters of peripheral blood. This clonotype has more than one count but fewer than ten. PCR was performed a second time for about 7 to 12 cycles using a sample-barcoded 5' primer and a J-beta primer mix. Using its own MiXCR run on the 5' RACE reads, TCRdb lists one record per CDR3 protein. The repertoire holds 1.4 million to 1.5 million distinct CDR3 sequences, with about 43% as singletons.

This receptor was obtained from a woman in her late teens or twenties in good health. The sample was blood. V gene TRBV27 combines with J gene TRBJ2-7; D perhaps matches TRBD2 (6 bases). The CDR3: CASSRTIRSSYEQYF. Written as DNA, the CDR3 is TGTGCCAGCAGTCGGACTATTAGGAGCTCCTACGAGCAGTACTTC.